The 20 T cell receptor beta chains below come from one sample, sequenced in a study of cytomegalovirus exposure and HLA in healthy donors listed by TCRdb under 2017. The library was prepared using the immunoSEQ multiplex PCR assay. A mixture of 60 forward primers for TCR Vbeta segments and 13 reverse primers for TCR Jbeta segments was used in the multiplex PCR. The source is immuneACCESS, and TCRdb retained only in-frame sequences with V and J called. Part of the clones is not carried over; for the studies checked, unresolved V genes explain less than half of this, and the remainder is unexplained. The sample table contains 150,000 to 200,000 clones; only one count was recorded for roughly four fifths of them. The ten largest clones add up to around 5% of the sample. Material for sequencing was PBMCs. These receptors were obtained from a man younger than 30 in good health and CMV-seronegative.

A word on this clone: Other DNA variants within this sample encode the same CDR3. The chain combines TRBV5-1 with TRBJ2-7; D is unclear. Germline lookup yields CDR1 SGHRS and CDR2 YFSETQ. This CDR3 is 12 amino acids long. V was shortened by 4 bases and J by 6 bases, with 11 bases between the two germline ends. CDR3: CASSHEGGEQYF. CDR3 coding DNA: TGCGCCAGCAGCCATGAAGGCGGCGAGCAGTACTTC.

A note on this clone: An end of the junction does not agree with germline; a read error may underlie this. The CDR3 spells CASSLLAGQGTQYF. Written as DNA, the CDR3 is TGTGCCAGCAGCTTATTGGCGGGGCAAGGGACCCAGTACTTC. The V gene is TRBV11-2, the J gene TRBJ2-5, with D tentatively TRBD2 (6 bases). This CDR3 region has 14 residues. CDR1 and CDR2 (germline): SGHAT, FQNNGV.

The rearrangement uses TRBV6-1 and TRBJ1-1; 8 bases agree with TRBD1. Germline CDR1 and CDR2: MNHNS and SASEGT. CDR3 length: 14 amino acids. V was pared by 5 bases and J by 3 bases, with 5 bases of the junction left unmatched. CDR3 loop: CASSMRTGHTEAFF. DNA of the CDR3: TGTGCCAGCAGTATGCGGACAGGGCACACTGAAGCTTTCTTT.

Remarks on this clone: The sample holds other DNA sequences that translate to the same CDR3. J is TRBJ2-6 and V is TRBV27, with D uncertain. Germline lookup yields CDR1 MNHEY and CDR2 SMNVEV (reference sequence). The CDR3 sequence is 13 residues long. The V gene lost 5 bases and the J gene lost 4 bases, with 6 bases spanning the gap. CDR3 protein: CASSRSGANVLTF. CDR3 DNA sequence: TGTGCCAGCAGTCGGAGCGGGGCCAACGTCCTGACTTTC. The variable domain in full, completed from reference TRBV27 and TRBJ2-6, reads EAQVTQNPRYLITVTGKKLTVTCSQNMNHEYMSWYRQDPGLGLRQIYYSMNVEVTDKGDVPEGYKVSRKEKRNFPLILESPSPNQTSLYFCASSRSGANVLTFGAGSRLTVL.

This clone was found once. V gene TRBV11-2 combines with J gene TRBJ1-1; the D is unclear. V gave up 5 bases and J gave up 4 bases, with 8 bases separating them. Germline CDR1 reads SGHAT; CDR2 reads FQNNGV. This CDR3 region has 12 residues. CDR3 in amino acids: CASSVGITEAFF. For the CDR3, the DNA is TGTGCCAGCAGCGTGGGCATCACTGAAGCTTTCTTT.

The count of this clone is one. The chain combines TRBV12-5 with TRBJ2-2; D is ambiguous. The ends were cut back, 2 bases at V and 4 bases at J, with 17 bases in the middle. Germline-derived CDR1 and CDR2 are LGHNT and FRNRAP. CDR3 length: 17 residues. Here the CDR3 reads CASGLPGRVRSTGELFF. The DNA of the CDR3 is TGTGCTAGTGGTTTGCCGGGTCGGGTTCGGAGCACCGGGGAGCTGTTTTTT.

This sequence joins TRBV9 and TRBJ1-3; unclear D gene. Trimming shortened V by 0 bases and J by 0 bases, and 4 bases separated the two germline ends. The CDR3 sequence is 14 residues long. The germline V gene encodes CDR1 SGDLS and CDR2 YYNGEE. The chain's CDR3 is CASSVAPSGNTIYF. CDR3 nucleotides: TGTGCCAGCAGCGTAGCTCCCTCTGGAAACACCATATATTTT. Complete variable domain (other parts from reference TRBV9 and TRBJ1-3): DSGVTQTPKHLITATGQRVTLRCSPRSGDLSVYWYQQSLDQGLQFLIQYYNGEERAKGNILERFSAQQFPDLHSELNLSSLELGDSALYFCASSVAPSGNTIYFGEGSWLTVV.

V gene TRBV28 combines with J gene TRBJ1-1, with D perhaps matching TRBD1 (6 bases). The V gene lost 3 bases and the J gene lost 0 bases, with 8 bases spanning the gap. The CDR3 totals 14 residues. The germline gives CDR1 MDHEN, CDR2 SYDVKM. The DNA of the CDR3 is TGTGCCAGCAGTTTTTGGGACATGAACACTGAAGCTTTCTTT. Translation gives CASSFWDMNTEAFF.

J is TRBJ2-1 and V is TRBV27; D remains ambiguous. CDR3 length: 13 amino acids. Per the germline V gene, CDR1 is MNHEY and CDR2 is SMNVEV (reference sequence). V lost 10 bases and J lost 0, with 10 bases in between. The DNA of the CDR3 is TGTGCCACTAGACTTTCCTCCTACAATGAGCAGTTCTTC. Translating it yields CATRLSSYNEQFF.

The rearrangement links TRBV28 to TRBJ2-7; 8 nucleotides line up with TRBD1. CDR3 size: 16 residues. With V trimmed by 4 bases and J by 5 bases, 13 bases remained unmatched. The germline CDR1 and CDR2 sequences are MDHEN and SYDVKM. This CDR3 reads CASSSRQGTLAHEQYF. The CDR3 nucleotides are TGTGCCAGCAGTTCCCGACAGGGGACCTTAGCCCACGAGCAGTACTTC.

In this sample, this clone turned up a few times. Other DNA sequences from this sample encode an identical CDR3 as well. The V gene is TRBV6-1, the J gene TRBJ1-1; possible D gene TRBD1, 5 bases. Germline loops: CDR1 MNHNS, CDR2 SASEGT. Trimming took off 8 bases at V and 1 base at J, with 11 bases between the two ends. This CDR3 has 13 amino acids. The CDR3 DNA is TGTGCCAGCTCCCGTACAGGGAACACTGAAGCTTTCTTT. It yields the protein CASSRTGNTEAFF.

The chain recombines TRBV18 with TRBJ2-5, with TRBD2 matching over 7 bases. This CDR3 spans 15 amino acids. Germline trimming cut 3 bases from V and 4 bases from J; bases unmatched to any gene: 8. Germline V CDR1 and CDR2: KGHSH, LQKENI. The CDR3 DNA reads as TGTGCCAGCTCACCTAGTCTAGCGGACCGAGAGACCCAGTACTTC. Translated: CASSPSLADRETQYF.

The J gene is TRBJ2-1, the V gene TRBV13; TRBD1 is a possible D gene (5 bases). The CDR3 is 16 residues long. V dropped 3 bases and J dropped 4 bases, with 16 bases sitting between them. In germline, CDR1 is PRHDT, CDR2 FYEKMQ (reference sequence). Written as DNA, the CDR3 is TGTGCCAGCAGCTTCCTTGGGCTTAAGGGGTACAATGAGCAGTTCTTC. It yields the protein CASSFLGLKGYNEQFF.

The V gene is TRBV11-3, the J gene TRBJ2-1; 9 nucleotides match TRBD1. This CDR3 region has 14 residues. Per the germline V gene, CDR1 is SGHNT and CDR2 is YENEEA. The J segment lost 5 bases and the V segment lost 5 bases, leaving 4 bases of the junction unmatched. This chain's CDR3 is CASSADRGDNEQFF. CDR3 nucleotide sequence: TGTGCCAGCAGCGCAGACAGGGGGGACAATGAGCAGTTCTTC. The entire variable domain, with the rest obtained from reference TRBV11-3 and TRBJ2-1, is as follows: EAGVVQSPRYKIIEKKQPVAFWCNPISGHNTLYWYLQNLGQGPELLIRYENEEAVDDSQLPKDRFSAERLKGVDSTLKIQPAELGDSAVYLCASSADRGDNEQFFGPGTRLTVL.

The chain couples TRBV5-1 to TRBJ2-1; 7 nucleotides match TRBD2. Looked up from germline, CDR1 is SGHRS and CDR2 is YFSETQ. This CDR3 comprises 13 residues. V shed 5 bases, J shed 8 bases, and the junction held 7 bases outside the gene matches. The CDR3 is CASRYSRGYEQFF. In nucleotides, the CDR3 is TGCGCCAGCAGATATTCGCGGGGGTATGAGCAGTTCTTC.

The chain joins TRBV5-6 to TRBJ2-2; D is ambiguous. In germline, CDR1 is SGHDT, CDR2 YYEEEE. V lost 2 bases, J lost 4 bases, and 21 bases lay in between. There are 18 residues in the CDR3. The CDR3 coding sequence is TGTGCCAGCAGCTTACGACACTCGAATGGGTTGGGCACCGGGGAGCTGTTTTTT. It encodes CASSLRHSNGLGTGELFF.

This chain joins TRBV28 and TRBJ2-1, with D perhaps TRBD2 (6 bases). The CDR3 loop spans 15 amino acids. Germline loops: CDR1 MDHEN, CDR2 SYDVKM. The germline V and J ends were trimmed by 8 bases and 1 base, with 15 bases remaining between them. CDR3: CASGGGSWSYNEQFF. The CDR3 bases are TGTGCCAGCGGCGGAGGGAGCTGGTCCTACAATGAGCAGTTCTTC.

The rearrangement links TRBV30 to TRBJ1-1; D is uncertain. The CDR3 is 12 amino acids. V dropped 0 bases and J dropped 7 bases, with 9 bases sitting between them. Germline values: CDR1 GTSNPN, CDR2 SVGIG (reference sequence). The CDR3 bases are TGTGCCTGGAGTGTGGAGTCAGTTGAAGCTTTCTTT. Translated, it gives CAWSVESVEAFF.

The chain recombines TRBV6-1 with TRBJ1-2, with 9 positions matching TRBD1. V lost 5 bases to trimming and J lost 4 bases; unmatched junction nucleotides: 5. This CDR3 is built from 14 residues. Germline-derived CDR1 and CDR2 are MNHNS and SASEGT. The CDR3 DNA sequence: TGTGCCAGCAGTCTATGGGACAGGGCCTATGGCTACACCTTC. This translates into CASSLWDRAYGYTF.

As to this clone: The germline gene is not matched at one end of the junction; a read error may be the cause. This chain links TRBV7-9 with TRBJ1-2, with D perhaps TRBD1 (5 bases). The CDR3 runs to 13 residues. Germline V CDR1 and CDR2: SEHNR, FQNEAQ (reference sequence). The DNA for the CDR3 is TGTTCCAGCAGCTTCCAGGGTGACTATGGCTACACCTTC. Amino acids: CSSSFQGDYGYTF.